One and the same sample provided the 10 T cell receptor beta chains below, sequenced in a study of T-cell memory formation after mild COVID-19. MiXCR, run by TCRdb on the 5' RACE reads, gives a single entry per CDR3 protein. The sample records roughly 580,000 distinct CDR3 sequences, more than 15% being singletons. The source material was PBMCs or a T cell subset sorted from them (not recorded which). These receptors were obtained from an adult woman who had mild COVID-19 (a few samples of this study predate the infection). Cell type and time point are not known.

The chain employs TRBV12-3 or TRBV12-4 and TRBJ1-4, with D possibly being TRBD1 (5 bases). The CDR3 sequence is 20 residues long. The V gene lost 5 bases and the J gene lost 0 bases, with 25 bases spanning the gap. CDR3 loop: CASSLDPGPGHPATNEKLFF. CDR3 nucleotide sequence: TGTGCCAGCAGTCTAGACCCCGGCCCCGGACACCCCGCAACTAATGAAAAACTGTTTTTT.

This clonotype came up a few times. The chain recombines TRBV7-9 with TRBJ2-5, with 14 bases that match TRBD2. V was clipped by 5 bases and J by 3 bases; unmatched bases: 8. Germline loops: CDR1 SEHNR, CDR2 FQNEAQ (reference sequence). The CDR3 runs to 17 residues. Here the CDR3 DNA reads TGTGCCAGCAGCCACGGACTAGCGGGGGGTTATGAAGAGACCCAGTACTTC. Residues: CASSHGLAGGYEETQYF.

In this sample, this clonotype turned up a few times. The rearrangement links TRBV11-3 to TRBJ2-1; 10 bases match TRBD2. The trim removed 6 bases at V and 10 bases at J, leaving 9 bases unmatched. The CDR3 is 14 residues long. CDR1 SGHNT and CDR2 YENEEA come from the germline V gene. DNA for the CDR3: TGTGCCAGCAGTTTACCGGGGACTAGCGAAGAGCAGTTCTTC. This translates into CASSLPGTSEEQFF.

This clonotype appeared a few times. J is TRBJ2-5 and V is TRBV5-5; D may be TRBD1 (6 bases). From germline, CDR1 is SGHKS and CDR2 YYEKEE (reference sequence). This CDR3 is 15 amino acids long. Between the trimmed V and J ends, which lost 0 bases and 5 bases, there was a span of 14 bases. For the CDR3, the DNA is TGTGCCAGCAGCTTGGGCAGGGGTGTTGACGAGACCCAGTACTTC. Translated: CASSLGRGVDETQYF.

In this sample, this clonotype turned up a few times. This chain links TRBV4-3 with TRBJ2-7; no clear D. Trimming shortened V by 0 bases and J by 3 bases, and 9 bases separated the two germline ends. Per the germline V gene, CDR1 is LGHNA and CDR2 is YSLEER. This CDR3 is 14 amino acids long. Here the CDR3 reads CASSQEKQIYEQYF. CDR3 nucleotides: TGCGCCAGCAGCCAAGAGAAACAGATCTACGAGCAGTACTTC.

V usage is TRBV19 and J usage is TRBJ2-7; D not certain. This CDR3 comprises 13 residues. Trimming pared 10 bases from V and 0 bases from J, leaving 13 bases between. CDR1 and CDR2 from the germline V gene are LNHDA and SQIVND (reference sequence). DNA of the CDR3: TGTGCCACCGCCTACGGTTACTCCTACGAGCAGTACTTC. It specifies CATAYGYSYEQYF.

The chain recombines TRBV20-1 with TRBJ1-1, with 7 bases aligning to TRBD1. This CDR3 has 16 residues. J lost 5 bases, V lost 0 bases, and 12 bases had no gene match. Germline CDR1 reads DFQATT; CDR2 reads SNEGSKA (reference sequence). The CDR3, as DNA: TGCAGTGCTAGAGAGGTTTGGAAGGGGGCGTTAACTGAAGCTTTCTTT. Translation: CSAREVWKGALTEAFF.

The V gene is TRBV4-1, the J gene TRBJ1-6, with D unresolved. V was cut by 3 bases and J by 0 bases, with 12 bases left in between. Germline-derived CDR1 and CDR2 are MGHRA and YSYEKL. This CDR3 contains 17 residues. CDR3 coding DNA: TGCGCCAGCAGCCAGTCTAAGGTTATCTCCTATAATTCACCCCTCCACTTT. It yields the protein CASSQSKVISYNSPLHF.

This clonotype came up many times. The CDR3 nucleotides are TGTGCCAGCAGTGGACGGTTTAGCGATGAGCAGTTCTTC. Encoded protein: CASSGRFSDEQFF. The genes are TRBV6-1 and TRBJ2-1; tentatively, D is TRBD2 (5 bases). Germline-derived CDR1 and CDR2 are MNHNS and SASEGT. The CDR3 has 13 residues. Trimming shortened V by 4 bases and J by 8 bases, and 12 bases separated the two germline ends.

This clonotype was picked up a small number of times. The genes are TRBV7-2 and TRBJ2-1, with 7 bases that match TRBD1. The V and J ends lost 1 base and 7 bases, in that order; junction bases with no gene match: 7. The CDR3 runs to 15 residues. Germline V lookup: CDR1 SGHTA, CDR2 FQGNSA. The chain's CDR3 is CASSLVSTGQNEQFF. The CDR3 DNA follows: TGTGCCAGCAGCTTAGTCTCGACAGGGCAAAATGAGCAGTTCTTC.